Shown below are 30 T cell receptor beta chains from a single sample sequenced in a study of early T cells in non-severe SARS-CoV-2 infection (dated by TCRdb to the early 2020s). The method was 5' RACE. Instrument on record: NextSeq 500. TCRdb redid the processing of the public reads, applying fastp at Q25 and MiXCR, and retained in-frame beta chains. Rows matching on CDR3 protein sequence are summarized as one entry with the most common DNA and genes. Here the sample has approximately 89,000 distinct CDR3 sequences; 11% to 15% occur a single time. Roughly 3% of the sample goes to the ten largest clones. Sequenced sample: whole blood. The receptors were sampled from an adult who was a healthcare worker with PCR-confirmed SARS-CoV-2 infection or an uninfected control (not recorded which).

This clonotype was counted only a few times. This chain joins TRBV12-3 or TRBV12-4 and TRBJ2-2; possible D gene TRBD2, 6 bases. The CDR3 is 14 residues long. Between the trimmed V and J ends, which lost 6 bases and 7 bases, there was a span of 15 bases. The CDR3 protein is CASSPGLHLGELFF. CDR3 nucleotides: TGTGCCAGCAGCCCGGGACTTCATCTCGGGGAGCTGTTTTTT.

There are many counts of this clonotype. The J gene is TRBJ2-7, the V gene TRBV3-1; no definite D call. The germline gives CDR1 LGHDT, CDR2 YNNKEL (reference sequence). This CDR3 is 12 amino acids long. Trimming stripped 1 base from V and 3 bases from J, with 4 bases between. The CDR3 nucleotides are TGTGCCAGCAGCCAAGGAGTCTACGAGCAGTACTTC. Amino acid sequence: CASSQGVYEQYF.

This chain connects TRBV18 to TRBJ2-3; TRBD1 agrees at 10 bases. The germline V gene encodes CDR1 KGHSH and CDR2 LQKENI. The V and J ends lost 3 bases and 4 bases, in that order; junction bases with no gene match: 4. The CDR3 is made up of 15 amino acids. DNA of the CDR3: TGTGCCAGCTCACCCTTGGGACAGGGGTCAGATACGCAGTATTTT. Its protein is CASSPLGQGSDTQYF.

This clonotype was counted many times. The chain is built from TRBV7-2 and TRBJ2-2; D uncertain. This CDR3 has 14 residues. Looked up from germline, CDR1 is SGHTA and CDR2 is FQGNSA. Trimming removed 5 bases at V and 2 bases at J, with 9 bases between. The CDR3 DNA reads TGTGCCAGCAGCCGAGACCTCAACACCGGGGAGCTGTTTTTT. Residues: CASSRDLNTGELFF.

The chain uses TRBV20-1 and TRBJ2-3; 8 bases agree with TRBD2. Germline V gene data show CDR1 as DFQATT and CDR2 as SNEGSKA (reference sequence). J gave up 4 bases and V 8 bases, and 14 bases lay outside the gene matches. The CDR3 has 15 amino acids. The CDR3 DNA reads TGCAGTATCACGGGGAGGCGGGGGGCGGCAGATACGCAGTATTTT. Protein sequence: CSITGRRGAADTQYF.

This clonotype has only a few counts. The chain joins TRBV3-1 to TRBJ1-2, with 7 bases fitting TRBD1. The J segment lost 2 bases and the V segment lost 1 base, leaving 13 bases of the junction unmatched. Germline assignment: CDR1 LGHDT and CDR2 YNNKEL (reference sequence). The CDR3 length is 18 residues. The CDR3 is CASSQGWLQGRRNYGYTF. For the CDR3, the DNA is TGTGCCAGCAGCCAAGGCTGGTTACAGGGGAGGAGGAACTATGGCTACACCTTC.

The chain couples TRBV18 to TRBJ1-1; the D gene is possibly TRBD1 (5 bases). V lost 2 bases and J 4 bases, leaving 11 bases between the germline ends. Germline V lookup: CDR1 KGHSH, CDR2 LQKENI. The CDR3 sequence is 14 residues long. The CDR3 DNA follows: TGTGCCAGCTCACCAGGGGACTCGGGCACTGAAGCTTTCTTT. Its protein is CASSPGDSGTEAFF.

The rearrangement uses TRBV15 and TRBJ2-5; TRBD1 agrees at 7 bases. CDR3 length: 14 residues. Trimming took 3 bases from V and 3 from J; bases not matched to a gene: 4. In germline, CDR1 is LNHNV, CDR2 YYDKDF (reference sequence). CDR3 nucleotide sequence: TGTGCCACCAGCAGGGATCAGGGGGAAGAGACCCAGTACTTC. It translates to CATSRDQGEETQYF.

There are many counts of this clonotype. This CDR3 is CASASQGDEGETQYF. The CDR3 DNA sequence: TGTGCCAGCGCCTCTCAGGGGGACGAGGGAGAGACCCAGTACTTC. This chain uses TRBV27 with TRBJ2-5, with 7 bases that match TRBD1. Germline values: CDR1 MNHEY, CDR2 SMNVEV (reference sequence). This CDR3 is built from 15 residues. V dropped 8 bases and J dropped 4; count of bases not matched to a gene: 13.

The table lists this clonotype with many counts. V usage is TRBV6-4 and J usage is TRBJ1-2; TRBD1 is a possible D gene (6 bases). Looked up from germline, CDR1 is MRHNA and CDR2 is SNTAGT. The CDR3 extends over 14 amino acids. V was trimmed by 0 bases and J by 8 bases, leaving 13 bases between them. Here the CDR3 DNA reads TGTGCCAGCAGTGACTCTTCAGGGGCCGACGGCTACACCTTC. It encodes CASSDSSGADGYTF.

This clonotype was seen ten or more times. The chain employs TRBV12-3 or TRBV12-4 and TRBJ2-6, with unresolved D. This CDR3 contains 13 residues. V lost 6 bases to trimming and J lost 3 bases, with 6 bases between them. CDR3 nucleotide sequence: TGTGCCAGCAGCATTGGTGGGGCCAACGTCCTGACTTTC. It specifies CASSIGGANVLTF.

This clonotype was found a few times. The chain combines TRBV6-5 with TRBJ2-5; either TRBD1 or TRBD2 may fit D (5 bases each). Looked up from germline, CDR1 is MNHEY and CDR2 is SVGAGI. V lost 8 bases and J lost 7, with 26 bases in between. This CDR3 spans 16 amino acids. The CDR3 region is CASYTQPGPREGTQYF. The DNA of the CDR3 is TGTGCCAGCTATACCCAACCGGGGCCCCGTGAAGGGACCCAGTACTTC.

The chain employs TRBV2 and TRBJ1-1, with 11 positions matching TRBD1. The CDR3 covers 15 residues. V was clipped by 4 bases and J by 1 base; unmatched bases: 2. Per germline, CDR1 SNHLY and CDR2 FYNNEI. CDR3 nucleotide sequence: TGTGCCAGCAGTGGGGACAGGGGGTCGAACACTGAAGCTTTCTTT. Protein sequence: CASSGDRGSNTEAFF.

The sample holds many counts of this clonotype. This chain uses TRBV20-1 with TRBJ2-6; 7 bases map to TRBD1. Germline CDR1 and CDR2: DFQATT and SNEGSKA (reference sequence). J lost 3 bases, V lost 3 bases, and 2 bases had no gene match. This CDR3 has 14 amino acids. Written as DNA, the CDR3 is TGCAGTGCTAGCAGGACAGGTGGGGCCAACGTCCTGACTTTC. Its translation is CSASRTGGANVLTF.

This chain uses TRBV27 with TRBJ1-6; D might be TRBD1 (6 bases). V lost 6 bases to trimming and J lost 8 bases, with 17 bases between them. The CDR3 has 15 residues. In germline, CDR1 is MNHEY, CDR2 SMNVEV (reference sequence). The CDR3 reads CASSLGGGWDSPLHF. CDR3 nucleotide sequence: TGTGCCAGCAGCTTGGGAGGGGGATGGGATTCACCCCTCCACTTT.

This clonotype was seen a handful of times. The chain couples TRBV4-1 to TRBJ2-5; 13 nucleotides align to TRBD2. CDR1 MGHRA and CDR2 YSYEKL come from the germline V gene. After removal of 0 bases from V and 5 bases from J, the junction contained 3 bases not matched to a gene. This CDR3 region has 16 residues. The CDR3 sequence is CASSQEGLAGSETQYF. The CDR3, as DNA: TGCGCCAGCAGCCAAGAGGGACTAGCGGGAAGTGAGACCCAGTACTTC.

This clonotype came up many times. The chain employs TRBV7-2 and TRBJ2-3; 9 bases agree with TRBD1. Trimming took 6 bases from V and 11 from J; bases not matched to a gene: 18. Germline-derived CDR1 and CDR2 are SGHTA and FQGNSA. The CDR3 contains 16 residues. The CDR3 DNA sequence: TGTGCCAGCAGTCTCACAGGGGGCCCAGTAATCCTTAGGCAGTATTTT. Its protein is CASSLTGGPVILRQYF.

Note on this clonotype: Being one base from a much bigger clone, this may be a read error. The rearrangement links TRBV6-2 or TRBV6-3 to TRBJ2-2, with D perhaps matching TRBD2 (6 bases). This CDR3 contains 15 residues. CDR1 and CDR2 from the germline V gene are MNHEY and SVGEGT. Trimming stripped 2 bases from V and 4 bases from J, with 11 bases between. The CDR3 loop reads CASSYGLATTGELFF. The CDR3 nucleotides read TGTGCCAGCAGTTACGGGCTAGCGACCACCGGGGAGCTGTTTTTT.

This clonotype has only a few counts. The chain is built from TRBV19 and TRBJ1-3; the D is unclear. The V gene lost 6 bases and the J gene lost 0 bases, with 6 bases spanning the gap. Germline values: CDR1 LNHDA, CDR2 SQIVND (reference sequence). The length of the CDR3 is 13 residues. CDR3 residues: CASSGVSGNTIYF. The CDR3, as DNA: TGTGCCAGTAGCGGGGTCTCTGGAAACACCATATATTTT.

The chain has TRBV19 and TRBJ1-2; D perhaps matches TRBD1 (5 bases). The CDR3 covers 11 residues. V was pared by 4 bases and J by 5 bases, with 5 bases between. Germline V lookup: CDR1 LNHDA, CDR2 SQIVND (reference sequence). CDR3 sequence reads: CASSTGYGYTF. DNA of the CDR3: TGTGCCAGTAGTACAGGGTATGGCTACACCTTC.

In this sample, this clonotype turned up many times. V usage is TRBV28 and J usage is TRBJ1-1; D not resolved. The CDR3 is 13 residues long. The germline gives CDR1 MDHEN, CDR2 SYDVKM. The V end was cut by 6 bases, the J end by 11 bases, with 19 bases between. CDR3 DNA: TGTGCCAGCAGGCCGTCGGAAACCCCGCGGGCTTTCTTT. Amino acids: CASRPSETPRAFF.

V and J are TRBV11-2 and TRBJ2-6, with D hard to call. The germline V gene encodes CDR1 SGHAT and CDR2 FQNNGV. With 5 bases removed from V and 2 bases from J, the gap between germline ends came to 16 bases. The CDR3 length is 17 residues. The CDR3 reads CASSGYGGAAGANVLTF. As DNA, the CDR3 is TGTGCCAGCAGCGGCTACGGCGGAGCTGCTGGGGCCAACGTCCTGACTTTC. The complete variable domain, with remaining parts taken from reference TRBV11-2 and TRBJ2-6, reads EAGVAQSPRYKIIEKRQSVAFWCNPISGHATLYWYQQILGQGPKLLIQFQNNGVVDDSQLPKDRFSAERLKGVDSTLKIQPAKLEDSAVYLCASSGYGGAAGANVLTFGAGSRLTVL.

Ten or more counts support this clonotype. The chain uses TRBV19 and TRBJ1-2; tentatively, D is TRBD1 (5 bases). Germline loops: CDR1 LNHDA, CDR2 SQIVND (reference sequence). V was shortened by 3 bases and J by 8 bases, with 16 bases between the two germline ends. The CDR3 is 14 residues long. The CDR3 spells CASSIPPSGVGYTF. CDR3 DNA sequence: TGTGCCAGTAGTATCCCACCGTCGGGGGTAGGCTACACCTTC.

The CDR3 sequence is CAWRVTYEQYF. Written as DNA, the CDR3 is TGTGCCTGGAGAGTTACCTACGAGCAGTACTTC. The gene calls are TRBV30 and TRBJ2-7; unclear D gene. CDR1 is GTSNPN and CDR2 is SVGIG in the germline V gene (reference sequence). Trimming pared 3 bases from V and 2 bases from J, leaving 5 bases between. The CDR3 totals 11 residues.

This clonotype has a handful of counts. The chain carries TRBV29-1 and TRBJ1-2; TRBD1 matches at 10 bases. Looked up from germline, CDR1 is SQVTM and CDR2 is ANQGSEA. The V segment lost 5 bases and the J segment 2 bases; nucleotides outside the gene matches: 5. This CDR3 is 14 amino acids long. The CDR3 nucleotides read TGCAGCGTTACTGGGGACAGGGGAAACTATGGCTACACCTTC. Translating it yields CSVTGDRGNYGYTF.

This clonotype has more than one count but fewer than ten. The chain couples TRBV12-5 to TRBJ2-3, with D unresolved. V was shortened by 3 bases and J by 3 bases, with 10 bases between the two germline ends. Germline assignment: CDR1 LGHNT and CDR2 FRNRAP. The CDR3 spans 14 residues. The CDR3 is CASGLGLRTDTQYF. The CDR3 region has the DNA TGTGCTAGTGGTTTAGGGTTAAGGACAGATACGCAGTATTTT.

This clonotype has at least ten counts. The CDR3 region is CASNHAGSGNTIYF. For the CDR3, the DNA is TGTGCCAGCAATCACGCTGGCTCTGGAAACACCATATATTTT. The chain recombines TRBV5-4 with TRBJ1-3; D call uncertain. The CDR3 consists of 14 residues. The V end was cut by 6 bases, the J end by 0 bases, with 10 bases between. Germline CDR1 reads SGHNT; CDR2 reads YYREEE (reference sequence).

The V and J genes are TRBV29-1 and TRBJ2-3; 9 bases line up with TRBD1. CDR1 SQVTM and CDR2 ANQGSEA come from the germline V gene. V lost 7 bases to trimming and J lost 3 bases; unmatched junction nucleotides: 5. The CDR3 covers 13 residues. CDR3 bases: TGCAGCGCCAAGGGACAGGGTACAGATACGCAGTATTTT. It encodes CSAKGQGTDTQYF.

The chain links TRBV6-1 to TRBJ1-1, with 9 bases lining up with TRBD1. Germline V gives CDR1 MNHNS, CDR2 SASEGT. The J segment lost 2 bases and the V segment lost 1 base, leaving 2 bases of the junction unmatched. The CDR3 has 15 amino acids. The CDR3, as DNA: TGTGCCAGCAGTGAAGGGACAGGGGTTAACACTGAAGCTTTCTTT. Its protein product is CASSEGTGVNTEAFF.

This chain uses TRBV11-2 with TRBJ2-5; D is perhaps TRBD1 (5 bases). The CDR3 is 15 residues long. Germline assignment: CDR1 SGHAT and CDR2 FQNNGV. Trimming took 1 base from V and 4 from J, leaving 13 bases between them. CDR3 region: CASSLGVLGRETQYF. CDR3 sequence (DNA): TGTGCCAGCAGCTTAGGAGTATTGGGGCGAGAGACCCAGTACTTC.